This T cell receptor beta chain was documented in a study of blood T cell repertoires in COVID-19. Study-level background: Whether acute or convalescent, the COVID-19 samples came from the United States, Italy and Spain. T cells, B-cell-depleted T cells, or PBMCs supplied cDNA or gDNA.

Clones were sequenced by immunoSEQ multiplex PCR, and TCRdb holds only the in-frame ones, with some missing. The profile shows under 350,000 clones, roughly 91% of them singletons. The sample was peripheral blood. The TCR sequence derives from a man in his forties with acute or convalescent COVID-19.

CDR3 nucleotide sequence: TGCGCCAGCAGGACCCGGGGACAGGGGAAGGGTGAGACCCAGTACTTC. Amino acids: CASRTRGQGKGETQYF. The V gene is TRBV10-2, the J gene TRBJ2-5; 10 bases are a match to TRBD1. V shed 6 bases and J 5 bases; nucleotides not matched to a gene: 12. This CDR3 has 16 residues. The germline gives CDR1 WSHSY, CDR2 SAAADI.